The 5 T cell receptor beta chains presented below share a single source sample, sequenced in a study of identical twins. A single record per CDR3 protein comes from TCRdb applying MiXCR to the 5' RACE reads. Of 510,000 or so distinct CDR3 sequences listed, 15% are singletons. The sample was also reused in another study, on yellow fever vaccine responses in identical twins.

Sequences were obtained from CD4+ T cells sorted from blood. These receptors all stem from a woman in her late teens or twenties in good health.

The chain is built from TRBV20-1 and TRBJ2-1, with TRBD2 as a possible D gene (5 bases). Per the germline V gene, CDR1 is DFQATT and CDR2 is SNEGSKA (reference sequence). V lost 3 bases, J lost 7 bases, and 16 bases lay in between. The CDR3 runs to 14 residues. CDR3 coding DNA: TGCAGTGCTAGGGCTGGGCCAGGAGGAAATGAGCAGTTCTTC. Translated, it gives CSARAGPGGNEQFF.

Ten or more counts support this clonotype. V gene TRBV7-3 combines with J gene TRBJ2-2; D is undetermined. Germline V gene lookup returns CDR1 SGHTA and CDR2 FQGTGA. The V and J ends lost 0 bases and 5 bases respectively, with 4 bases between them. The CDR3 has 13 amino acids. CDR3 protein: CASSLTVTGELFF. In DNA, the CDR3 is TGTGCCAGCAGCTTAACCGTGACCGGGGAGCTGTTTTTT.

This clonotype was detected a few times. This rearrangement joins TRBV6-5 to TRBJ2-2; D is perhaps TRBD2 (5 bases). The CDR3 has 15 amino acids. V was shortened by 3 bases and J by 0 bases, with 8 bases between the two germline ends. CDR1 and CDR2 (germline): MNHEY, SVGAGI. The CDR3 nucleotides read TGTGCCAGCAGTTATTTCGGGGCGAACACCGGGGAGCTGTTTTTT. Its translation: CASSYFGANTGELFF.

The gene calls are TRBV10-3 and TRBJ2-7, with 11 bases lining up with TRBD2. Germline lookup yields CDR1 ENHRY and CDR2 SYGVKD. This CDR3 is 14 amino acids long. With V trimmed by 5 bases and J by 6 bases, 6 bases remained unmatched. The CDR3 DNA is TGTGCCATCAGTCTTAGCGGGAGGGCCGGCGAGCAGTACTTC. Its translation: CAISLSGRAGEQYF.

This clonotype was counted once. The V and J genes are TRBV3-1 and TRBJ2-2; D possibly corresponds to TRBD1 (6 bases). The V and J ends lost 10 bases and 4 bases respectively, with 13 bases between them. This CDR3 region has 13 residues. CDR1 is LGHDT, CDR2 YNNKEL, per germline (reference sequence). CDR3 sequence reads: CATDRRLTGELFF. CDR3 DNA: TGTGCCACCGACAGGCGGCTCACCGGGGAGCTGTTTTTT.